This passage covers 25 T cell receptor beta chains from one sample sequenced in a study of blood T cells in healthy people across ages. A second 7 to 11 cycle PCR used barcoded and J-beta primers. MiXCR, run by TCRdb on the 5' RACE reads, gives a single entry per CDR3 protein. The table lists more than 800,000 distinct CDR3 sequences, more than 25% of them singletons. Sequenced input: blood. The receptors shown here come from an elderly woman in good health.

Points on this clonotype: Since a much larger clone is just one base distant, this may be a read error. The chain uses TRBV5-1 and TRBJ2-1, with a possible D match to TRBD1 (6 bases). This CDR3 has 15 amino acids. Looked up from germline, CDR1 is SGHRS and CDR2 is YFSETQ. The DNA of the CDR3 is TGCGTCAGCAGCTTGGGGGCCCCTCCCTCAAATGAGCAGTTCTTC. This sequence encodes CVSSLGAPPSNEQFF. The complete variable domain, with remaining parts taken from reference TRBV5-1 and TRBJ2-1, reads KAGVTQTPRYLIKTRGQQVTLSCSPISGHRSVSWYQQTPGQGLQFLFEYFSETQRNKGNFPGRFSGRQFSNSRSEMNVSTLELGDSALYLCVSSLGAPPSNEQFFGPGTRLTVL.

The CDR3 DNA sequence: TGTGCCAGCAGCAAAGAGGGCAGCAGAAGCACAGATACGCAGTATTTT. Amino acids: CASSKEGSRSTDTQYF. The chain combines TRBV21-1 with TRBJ2-3; no DNA check was done on the table's D call, TRBD2. TRBV21-1 is a pseudogene. CDR3 length: 16 amino acids.

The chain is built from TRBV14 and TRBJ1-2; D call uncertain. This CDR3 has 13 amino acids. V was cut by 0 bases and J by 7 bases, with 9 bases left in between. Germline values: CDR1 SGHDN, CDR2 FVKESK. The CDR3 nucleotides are TGTGCCAGCAGCCAAGATGGGGTCGGTGGCTACACCTTC. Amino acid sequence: CASSQDGVGGYTF.

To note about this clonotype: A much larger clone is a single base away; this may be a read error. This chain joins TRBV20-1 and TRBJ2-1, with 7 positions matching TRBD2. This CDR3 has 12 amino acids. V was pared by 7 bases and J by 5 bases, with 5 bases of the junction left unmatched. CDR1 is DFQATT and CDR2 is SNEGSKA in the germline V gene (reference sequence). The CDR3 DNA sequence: TGCAGTGTTAGGGCGGGGGACAATGAGCAGTTCTTC. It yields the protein CSVRAGDNEQFF.

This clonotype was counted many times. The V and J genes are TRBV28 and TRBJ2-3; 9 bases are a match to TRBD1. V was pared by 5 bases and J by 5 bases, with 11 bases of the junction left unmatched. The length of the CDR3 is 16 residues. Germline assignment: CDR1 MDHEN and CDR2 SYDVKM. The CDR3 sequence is CASSPDAGTGKDTQYF. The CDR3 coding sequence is TGTGCCAGCAGTCCGGACGCCGGGACAGGGAAAGATACGCAGTATTTT. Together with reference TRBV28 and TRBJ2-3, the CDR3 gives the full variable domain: DVKVTQSSRYLVKRTGEKVFLECVQDMDHENMFWYRQDPGLGLRLIYFSYDVKMKEKGDIPEGYSVSREKKERFSLILESASTNQTSMYLCASSPDAGTGKDTQYFGPGTRLTVL.

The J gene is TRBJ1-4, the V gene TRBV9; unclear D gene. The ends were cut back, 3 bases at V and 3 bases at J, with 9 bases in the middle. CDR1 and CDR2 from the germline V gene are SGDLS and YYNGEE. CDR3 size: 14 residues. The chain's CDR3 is CASSGSYSNEKLFF. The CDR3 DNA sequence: TGTGCCAGCAGCGGATCTTATTCTAATGAAAAACTGTTTTTT.

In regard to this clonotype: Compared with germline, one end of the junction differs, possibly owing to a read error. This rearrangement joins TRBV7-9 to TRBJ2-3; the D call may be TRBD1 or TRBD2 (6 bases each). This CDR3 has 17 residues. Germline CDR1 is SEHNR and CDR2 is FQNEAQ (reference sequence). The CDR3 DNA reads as TGTGCCAGCACAGGAGGGGGTCCAGGGCGCAACACAGATGCGCAGTATTTT. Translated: CASTGGGPGRNTDAQYF.

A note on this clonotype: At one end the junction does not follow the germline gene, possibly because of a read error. CDR3 nucleotides: TGTGCCGGAAAACGGACCCTAAACACCGGGGGGCTGTTTTTT. This translates into CAGKRTLNTGGLFF. The chain employs TRBV27 and TRBJ2-2, with D possibly TRBD2 on 6 matching bases. This CDR3 has 14 amino acids. Germline V lookup: CDR1 MNHEY, CDR2 SMNVEV (reference sequence).

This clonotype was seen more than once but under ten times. CDR3 bases: TGTGCCAGCAGTGGAGCCGGGGGGCAAGACTATGGCTACACCTTC. The encoded protein is CASSGAGGQDYGYTF. V and J are TRBV28 and TRBJ1-2, with a weak D call TRBD1 (6 bases). The CDR3 has 15 residues. V lost 5 bases, J lost 3 bases, and 16 bases lay in between. Germline loops: CDR1 MDHEN, CDR2 SYDVKM.

The CDR3 DNA reads TGCAGTGCTCCACGCCGGGCTCCAGGCAATGAGCAGTTCTTC. Its translation: CSAPRRAPGNEQFF. The J gene is TRBJ2-1, the V gene TRBV20-1; D not resolved. Germline CDR1 is DFQATT and CDR2 is SNEGSKA (reference sequence). This CDR3 region has 14 residues. Deletions cut 5 bases from V and 6 bases from J, with 17 bases between.

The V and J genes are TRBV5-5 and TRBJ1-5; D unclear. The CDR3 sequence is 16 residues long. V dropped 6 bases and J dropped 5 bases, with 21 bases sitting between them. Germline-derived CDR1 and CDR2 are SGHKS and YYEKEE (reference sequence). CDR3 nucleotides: TGTGCCAGCACCAGCGGGCCAGGACCAAGGGATCAGCCCCAGCATTTT. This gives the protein CASTSGPGPRDQPQHF.

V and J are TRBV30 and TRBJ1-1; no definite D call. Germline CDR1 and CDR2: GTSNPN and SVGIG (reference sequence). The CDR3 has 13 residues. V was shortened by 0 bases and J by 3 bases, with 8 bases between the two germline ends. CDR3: CAWSVLAHTEAFF. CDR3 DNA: TGTGCCTGGAGTGTACTCGCGCACACTGAAGCTTTCTTT.

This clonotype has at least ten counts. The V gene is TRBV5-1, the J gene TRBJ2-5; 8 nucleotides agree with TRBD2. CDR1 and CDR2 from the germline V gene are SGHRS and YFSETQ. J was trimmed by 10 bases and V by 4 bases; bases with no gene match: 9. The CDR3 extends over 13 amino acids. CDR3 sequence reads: CASSESGRGGQYF. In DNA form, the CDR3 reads TGCGCCAGCAGCGAAAGCGGGAGAGGGGGCCAGTACTTC.

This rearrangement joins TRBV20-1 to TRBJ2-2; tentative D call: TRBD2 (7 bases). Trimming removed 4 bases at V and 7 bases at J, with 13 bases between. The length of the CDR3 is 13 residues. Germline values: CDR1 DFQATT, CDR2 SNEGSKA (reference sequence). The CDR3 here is CSAKRGAGGELFF. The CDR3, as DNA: TGCAGTGCTAAACGGGGGGCGGGCGGGGAGCTGTTTTTT.

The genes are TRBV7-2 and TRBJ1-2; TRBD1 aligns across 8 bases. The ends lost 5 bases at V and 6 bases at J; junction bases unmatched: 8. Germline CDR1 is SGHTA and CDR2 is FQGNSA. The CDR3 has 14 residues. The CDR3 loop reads CASSRPPGQDGYTF. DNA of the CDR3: TGTGCCAGCAGCCGCCCACCGGGACAGGATGGCTACACCTTC.

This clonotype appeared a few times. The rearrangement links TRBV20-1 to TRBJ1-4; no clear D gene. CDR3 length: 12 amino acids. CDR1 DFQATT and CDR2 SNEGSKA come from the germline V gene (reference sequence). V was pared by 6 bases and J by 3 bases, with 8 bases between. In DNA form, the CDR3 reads TGCAGTGCCAGCGCCCCTAATGAAAAACTGTTTTTT. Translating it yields CSASAPNEKLFF.

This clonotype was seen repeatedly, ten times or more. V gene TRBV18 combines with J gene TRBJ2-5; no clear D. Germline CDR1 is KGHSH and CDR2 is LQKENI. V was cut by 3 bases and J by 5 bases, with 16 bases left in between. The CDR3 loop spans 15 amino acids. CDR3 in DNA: TGTGCCAGCTCACCCCAACAGACCCTCGGGGAGACCCAGTACTTC. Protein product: CASSPQQTLGETQYF.

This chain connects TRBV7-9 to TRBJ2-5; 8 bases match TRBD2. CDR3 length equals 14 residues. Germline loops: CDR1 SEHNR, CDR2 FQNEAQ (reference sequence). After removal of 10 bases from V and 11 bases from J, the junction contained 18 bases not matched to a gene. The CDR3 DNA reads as TGTGCCAACAGAAAGGGACTAGAGTACAATGAGCAGTACTTC. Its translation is CANRKGLEYNEQYF.

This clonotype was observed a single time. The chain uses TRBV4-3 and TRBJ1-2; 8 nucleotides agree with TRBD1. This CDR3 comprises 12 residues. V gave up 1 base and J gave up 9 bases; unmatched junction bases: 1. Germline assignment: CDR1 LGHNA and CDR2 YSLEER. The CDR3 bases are TGCGCCAGCAGCCAAGGACAGGGGAGCTACACCTTC. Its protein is CASSQGQGSYTF.

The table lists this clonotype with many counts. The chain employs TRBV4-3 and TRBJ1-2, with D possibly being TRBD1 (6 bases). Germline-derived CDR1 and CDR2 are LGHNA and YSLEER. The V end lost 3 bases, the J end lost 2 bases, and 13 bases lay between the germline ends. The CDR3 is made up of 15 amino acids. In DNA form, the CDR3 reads TGCGCCAGCAGCCATTCAGGGGCCCGAAACTATGGCTACACCTTC. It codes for CASSHSGARNYGYTF.

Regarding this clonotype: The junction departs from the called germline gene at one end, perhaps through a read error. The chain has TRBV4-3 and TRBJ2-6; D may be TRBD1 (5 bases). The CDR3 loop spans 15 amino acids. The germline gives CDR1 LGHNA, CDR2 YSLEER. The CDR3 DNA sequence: TGCGCCAGCAGCCAAGATGGATCTGGGGCCAACGTCCGGACTTTC. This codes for CASSQDGSGANVRTF.

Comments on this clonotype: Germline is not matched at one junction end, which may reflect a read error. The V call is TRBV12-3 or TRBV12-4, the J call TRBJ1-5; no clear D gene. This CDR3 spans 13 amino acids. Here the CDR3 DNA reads TGTGCCAACAGTTTTGGAGTGAATCAGCCCCAGCATTTT. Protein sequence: CANSFGVNQPQHF.

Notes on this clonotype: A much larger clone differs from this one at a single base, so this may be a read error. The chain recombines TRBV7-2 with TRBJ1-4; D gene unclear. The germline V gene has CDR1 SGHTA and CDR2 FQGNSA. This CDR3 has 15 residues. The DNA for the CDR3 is TGTGCCAGCAGCTTAGTAGGGTCAACTAATGAAAAACGGTTTTTT. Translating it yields CASSLVGSTNEKRFF.

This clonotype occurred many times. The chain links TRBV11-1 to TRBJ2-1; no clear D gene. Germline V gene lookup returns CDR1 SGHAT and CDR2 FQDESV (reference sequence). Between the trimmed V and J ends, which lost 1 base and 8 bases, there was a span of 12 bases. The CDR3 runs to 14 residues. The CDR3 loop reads CASSLELSRYEQFF. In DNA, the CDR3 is TGTGCCAGCAGCTTAGAACTGTCTCGCTATGAGCAGTTCTTC.

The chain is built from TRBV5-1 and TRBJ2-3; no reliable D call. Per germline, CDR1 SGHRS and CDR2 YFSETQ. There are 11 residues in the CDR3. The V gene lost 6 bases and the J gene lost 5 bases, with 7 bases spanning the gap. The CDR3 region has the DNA TGCGCCAGCAACTCCTTAGATACGCAGTATTTT. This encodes CASNSLDTQYF.